This T cell receptor beta chain was found in a study of blood T cell repertoires in COVID-19. The overall study: The cDNA or gDNA used as material had been derived from T cells, B-cell-depleted T cells, or PBMCs.

In the original workflow: The authors estimated nucleated cell counts from reference gene primer amplification. The method was immunoSEQ multiplex PCR; TCRdb's version includes in-frame clones alone and lacks a portion of them. That table is the source of V, J and clone size, and D and trimming were worked out from the DNA. The data hold 400,000 or so clones, with more than 85% observed a single time. From germline, CDR1 is SQVTM and CDR2 ANQGSEA. The CDR3 consists of 13 residues. J gave up 5 bases and V 7 bases, and 8 bases lay outside the gene matches. The TCR sequence derives from a human donor in a cohort sampled during active COVID-19. The chain couples TRBV29-1 to TRBJ2-1; 7 positions match TRBD2. The sequencing sample was made of peripheral blood. In nucleotides, the CDR3 is TGCAGCGCCGGGACTACTCAGGACAATGAGCAGTTCTTC. It yields the protein CSAGTTQDNEQFF.